This T cell receptor beta chain was sequenced during a study of T cell responses to AZD1222 COVID-19 vaccine. Findings and caveats of the study: AZD1222 recipients seropositive at baseline numbered only 5 or 6. Researchers took repertoire samples only after the peak T cell response had come. Spike-specific TCR breadth and depth both grew after two AZD1222 doses. Regions 160-218 and 743-854 held dominance among vaccine-associated CD4 TCRs, which spanned spike.

For this clone: As yet, its antigen is unknown.

Generated by immunoSEQ multiplex PCR, the TCRdb table keeps only in-frame clones and is missing some. Among some 120,000 clones, 70% to 85% were seen once, and the ten largest hold approximately 5.9%. Trimming removed 2 bases at V and 4 bases at J, with 9 bases between. The CDR3 consists of 13 residues. Per germline, CDR1 MNHEY and CDR2 SVGEGT. The input for sequencing was peripheral blood, taken on day 0 of AZD1222 vaccination. This TCR derives from an adult in good health. The gene calls are TRBV6-2 or TRBV6-3 and TRBJ2-7; no clear D. This CDR3 reads CASSYQETYEQYF. DNA of the CDR3: TGTGCCAGCAGTTACCAGGAGACATACGAGCAGTACTTC.